This T cell receptor beta chain comes out of a study of PD-1 blockade in classical Hodgkin lymphoma. Study outcomes and limitations: When nivolumab was started under 1 year after ASCT, patients were excluded. At C4D1, TCR diversity had climbed significantly for CD4+ cells, though not for CD8+ cells. Patients newly diagnosed and complete responders had comparable baseline diversity.

This clone came up a few times. Its antigen is unknown. TCRdb's table, derived via immunoSEQ multiplex PCR, lists solely in-frame clones and lacks some. The table lists around 150,000 clones, approximately 72% of them singletons. Each patient experienced a relapse that followed autologous stem cell transplantation, and brentuximab vedotin exposure varied. Under best response, outcomes were complete response, partial response or progressive disease. Looked up from germline, CDR1 is KGHSH and CDR2 is LQKENI. The length of the CDR3 is 15 residues. V dropped 3 bases and J dropped 7 bases, with 16 bases sitting between them.

Material: peripheral blood mononuclear cells (PBMCs), obtained before the second cycle of nivolumab. The J gene is TRBJ1-5, the V gene TRBV18; D possibly corresponds to TRBD1 (6 bases). This TCR came from a human donor with classical Hodgkin lymphoma. The CDR3 loop is CASSPMGGVGQPQHF. Written as DNA, the CDR3 is TGTGCCAGCTCACCGATGGGGGGCGTGGGGCAGCCCCAGCATTTT.